This is a list of T cell receptor beta chains from one sample in a study of Graves' ophthalmopathy and Graves' hyperthyroidism. TCRdb ran MiXCR on the multiplex PCR reads and lists one entry per CDR3 protein. The table has about 400,000 distinct CDR3 sequences, just over 15% seen once. The sample was peripheral blood. These TCRs come from a woman in her late teens or twenties with stable Graves' hyperthyroidism. CDR3s include the opening cysteine and the closing phenylalanine or tryptophan. Fields, in order: clone size, V gene, D gene, J gene, CDR3 DNA, CDR3 protein. A D gene is named only where the DNA matches it firmly. Clone size appears in some rows only: once, few, many, or a class for an expanded clone.

size: many; V: TRBV9; D: .; J: TRBJ1-1; DNA: TGTGCCAGCAGCGTAGATCGGTCAGACACTGAAGCTTTCTTT; CDR3: CASSVDRSDTEAFF
size: many; V: TRBV6-2/TRBV6-3; D: .; J: TRBJ1-1; DNA: TGTGCCAGCAGAGTCCTCAGGGACGCCACTGAAGCTTTCTTT; CDR3: CASRVLRDATEAFF
size: many; V: TRBV11-3; D: TRBD1; J: TRBJ1-6; DNA: TGTGCCAGCAGCTTGGGAGACAGGGGGCACAATTCACCCCTCCACTTT; CDR3: CASSLGDRGHNSPLHF
size: .; V: TRBV7-3; D: .; J: TRBJ2-3; DNA: TGTGCCAGCAGCCTTCTGACAGATACGGATACGCAGTATTTT; CDR3: CASSLLTDTDTQYF
size: many; V: TRBV10-2; D: TRBD1; J: TRBJ2-6; DNA: TGCGCCAGCAGGAGCCCCGACAGGGCTGGGGCCAACGTCCTGACTTTC; CDR3: CASRSPDRAGANVLTF
size: .; V: TRBV7-3; D: .; J: TRBJ2-5; DNA: TGTGCCAGCAGCTTAAAGGGGCAGGGGTCCCCAGAGACCCAGTACTTC; CDR3: CASSLKGQGSPETQYF
size: .; V: TRBV20-1; D: .; J: TRBJ2-7; DNA: TGCAGTGTCTCGCCGGGAGAAGAGCAGTACTTC; CDR3: CSVSPGEEQYF
size: many; V: TRBV20-1; D: .; J: TRBJ1-3; DNA: TGCAGTGCTAGCAGGGAGACTGGAAACACCATATATTTT; CDR3: CSASRETGNTIYF
size: .; V: TRBV20-1; D: TRBD1; J: TRBJ2-7; DNA: TGCAGTGCTAGAGATGGGCTCCGGGACAGGGGGCTCTACGAGCAGTACTTC; CDR3: CSARDGLRDRGLYEQYF
size: few; V: TRBV20-1; D: TRBD1; J: TRBJ1-2; DNA: TGCAGTGCTGGTCGAGGGGGCATGGACTATGGCTACACCTTC; CDR3: CSAGRGGMDYGYTF
size: many; V: TRBV6-1; D: .; J: TRBJ2-5; DNA: TGTGCCAGCCACAACGGGCGAGAGACCCAGTACTTC; CDR3: CASHNGRETQYF
size: .; V: TRBV11-1; D: .; J: TRBJ1-5; DNA: TGTGCCAGCAGCCAACCGACGCGGGGAAGCAATCAGCCCCAGCATTTT; CDR3: CASSQPTRGSNQPQHF
size: .; V: TRBV9; D: .; J: TRBJ1-5; DNA: TGTGCCAGCAGCGCCGGGGGGCAAGTTCAGCCCCAGCATTTT; CDR3: CASSAGGQVQPQHF
size: .; V: TRBV19; D: TRBD1; J: TRBJ2-5; DNA: TGTGCCAGTCTGGGGACAGGGAGTAAGACCCAGTACTTC; CDR3: CASLGTGSKTQYF
size: many; V: TRBV10-3; D: .; J: TRBJ1-6; DNA: TGTGCCATCAGTCTTGACCGGGACACCAATTCACCCCTCCACTTT; CDR3: CAISLDRDTNSPLHF
size: many; V: TRBV6-5; D: .; J: TRBJ1-6; DNA: TGTGCCAGCAGGCATGATGGGGGGAATTCACCCCTCCACTTT; CDR3: CASRHDGGNSPLHF
size: .; V: TRBV27; D: TRBD1; J: TRBJ2-7; DNA: TGTGCCAGCAGTTTACATGACAGGGGAGACGAGCAGTACTTC; CDR3: CASSLHDRGDEQYF
size: many; V: TRBV11-2; D: .; J: TRBJ2-5; DNA: TGTGCCACCAGGGGACAAGAGACCCAGTACTTC; CDR3: CATRGQETQYF
size: many; V: TRBV24-1; D: TRBD1; J: TRBJ2-5; DNA: TGTGCCACCAGTGACCTCGGCAGGGGGTCAGGGGAGACCCAGTACTTC; CDR3: CATSDLGRGSGETQYF
size: many; V: TRBV7-9; D: .; J: TRBJ2-5; DNA: TGTGCCAGCATCGCCGCAGGCTCGGAGACCCAGTACTTC; CDR3: CASIAAGSETQYF
size: .; V: TRBV28; D: .; J: TRBJ2-7; DNA: TGTGCCAGCAGTTTATCCGACGGACGGCTGCACGAGCAGTACTTC; CDR3: CASSLSDGRLHEQYF
size: few; V: TRBV7-2; D: TRBD1; J: TRBJ2-5; DNA: TGTGCCAGCAGCTTAAGGGACAGGGGGCTCGAAGAGACCCAGTACTTC; CDR3: CASSLRDRGLEETQYF